Sequencing of this T cell receptor (beta chain) was carried out in a study of cytomegalovirus exposure and HLA in healthy donors. The study, taken as a whole, reports: Reports credit the classifier with highly specific, highly sensitive diagnosis of cytomegalovirus status.

Primers included in the PCR were 60 Vbeta and 13 Jbeta primers. Libraries were prepared by immunoSEQ multiplex PCR; TCRdb keeps only in-frame clonotypes and omits some of them. The sample carries about 100,000 clones, 50% to 70% recorded once. This clone appeared a few times. The antigen remains undetermined. The CDR3 is 13 amino acids. V gave up 5 bases and J gave up 7 bases; unmatched junction bases: 6. Per the germline V gene, CDR1 is SQVTM and CDR2 is ANQGSEA. This rearrangement joins TRBV29-1 to TRBJ2-7, with 12 bases that match TRBD1. This sequence originates from a man under 40 in good health and CMV-seropositive. What was sequenced was PBMCs. The CDR3 here is CSVWGQGAREQYF. The CDR3 bases are TGCAGCGTTTGGGGACAGGGGGCGCGTGAGCAGTACTTC.